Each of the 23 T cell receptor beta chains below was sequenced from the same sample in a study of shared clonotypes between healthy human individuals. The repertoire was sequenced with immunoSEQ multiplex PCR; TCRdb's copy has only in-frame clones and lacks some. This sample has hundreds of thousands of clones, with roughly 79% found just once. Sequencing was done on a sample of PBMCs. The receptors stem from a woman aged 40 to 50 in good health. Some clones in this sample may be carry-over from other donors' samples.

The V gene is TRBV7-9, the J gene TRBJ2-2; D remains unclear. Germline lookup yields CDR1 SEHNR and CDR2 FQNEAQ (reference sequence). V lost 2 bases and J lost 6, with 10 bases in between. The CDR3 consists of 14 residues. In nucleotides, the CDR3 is TGTGCCAGCAGCTTAATCACCAACGCCGGGGAGCTGTTTTTT. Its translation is CASSLITNAGELFF.

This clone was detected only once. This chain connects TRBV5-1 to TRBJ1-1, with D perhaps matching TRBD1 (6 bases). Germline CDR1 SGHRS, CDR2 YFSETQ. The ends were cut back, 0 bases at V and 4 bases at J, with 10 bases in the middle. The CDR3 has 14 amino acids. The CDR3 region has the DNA TGCGCCAGCAGCTTGGGGGGGCTGCGCACTGAAGCTTTCTTT. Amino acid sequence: CASSLGGLRTEAFF.

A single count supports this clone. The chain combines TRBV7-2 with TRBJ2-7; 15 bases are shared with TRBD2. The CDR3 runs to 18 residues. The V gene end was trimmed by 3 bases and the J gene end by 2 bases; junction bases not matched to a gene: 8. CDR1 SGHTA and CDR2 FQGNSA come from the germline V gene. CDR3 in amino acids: CASSLTGLAGGSPYEQYF. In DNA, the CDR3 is TGTGCCAGCAGCTTGACCGGACTAGCGGGAGGGTCTCCCTACGAGCAGTACTTC.

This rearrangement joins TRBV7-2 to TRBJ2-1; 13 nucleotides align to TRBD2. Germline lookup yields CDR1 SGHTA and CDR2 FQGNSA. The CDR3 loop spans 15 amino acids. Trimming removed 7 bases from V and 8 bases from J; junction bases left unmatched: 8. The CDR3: CASTRTTSGRHEQFF. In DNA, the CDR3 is TGTGCCAGCACTCGAACGACTAGCGGGAGGCATGAGCAGTTCTTC.

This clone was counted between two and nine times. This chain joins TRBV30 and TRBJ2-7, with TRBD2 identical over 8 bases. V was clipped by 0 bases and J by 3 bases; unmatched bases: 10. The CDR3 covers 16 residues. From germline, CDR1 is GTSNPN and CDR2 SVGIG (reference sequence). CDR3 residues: CAWSVSFGGGNYEQYF. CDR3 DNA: TGTGCCTGGAGTGTATCTTTCGGCGGGGGGAACTACGAGCAGTACTTC.

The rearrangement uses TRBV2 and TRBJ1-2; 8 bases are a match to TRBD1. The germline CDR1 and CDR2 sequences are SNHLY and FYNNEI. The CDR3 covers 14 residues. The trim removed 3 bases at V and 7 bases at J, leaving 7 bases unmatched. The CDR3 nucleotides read TGTGCCAGCAGTGACGTCAGTCAGGGGGCTGGCTACACCTTC. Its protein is CASSDVSQGAGYTF.

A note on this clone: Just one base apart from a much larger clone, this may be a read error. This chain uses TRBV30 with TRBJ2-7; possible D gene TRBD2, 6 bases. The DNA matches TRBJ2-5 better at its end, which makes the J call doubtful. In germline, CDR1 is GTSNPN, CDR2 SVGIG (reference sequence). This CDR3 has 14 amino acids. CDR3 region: CAWRDWRARGTQYF. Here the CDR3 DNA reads TGTGCCTGGAGGGATTGGAGGGCTCGAGGGACCCAGTACTTC.

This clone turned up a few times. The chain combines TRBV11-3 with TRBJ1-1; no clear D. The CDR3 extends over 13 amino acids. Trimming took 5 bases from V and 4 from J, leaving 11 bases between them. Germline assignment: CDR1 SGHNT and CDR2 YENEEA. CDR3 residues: CASSRTPSTEAFF. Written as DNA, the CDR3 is TGTGCCAGCAGCCGCACCCCGAGCACTGAAGCTTTCTTT.

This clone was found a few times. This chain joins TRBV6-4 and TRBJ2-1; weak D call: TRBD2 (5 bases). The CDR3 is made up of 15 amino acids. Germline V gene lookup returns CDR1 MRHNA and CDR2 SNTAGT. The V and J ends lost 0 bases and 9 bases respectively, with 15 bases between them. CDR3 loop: CASSDSRNEGGEQFF. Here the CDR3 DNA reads TGTGCCAGCAGTGACTCGAGGAATGAGGGCGGTGAGCAGTTCTTC.

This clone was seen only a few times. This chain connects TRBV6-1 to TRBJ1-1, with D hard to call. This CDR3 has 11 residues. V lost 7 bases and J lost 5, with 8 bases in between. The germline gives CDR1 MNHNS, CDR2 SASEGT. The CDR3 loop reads CASNEGTEAFF. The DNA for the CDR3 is TGTGCCAGCAACGAGGGAACTGAAGCTTTCTTT.

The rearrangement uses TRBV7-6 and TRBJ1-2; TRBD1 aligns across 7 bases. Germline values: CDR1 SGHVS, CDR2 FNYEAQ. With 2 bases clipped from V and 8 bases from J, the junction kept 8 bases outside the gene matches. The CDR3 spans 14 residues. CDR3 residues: CASSLTRGREGYTF. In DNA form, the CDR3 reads TGTGCCAGCAGCTTAACCAGGGGGAGGGAAGGCTACACCTTC.

The CDR3 nucleotides read TGTGCCAGCAGTCCGACAGGGACCCACGAGCAGTACTTC. Amino acid sequence: CASSPTGTHEQYF. This sequence joins TRBV7-6 and TRBJ2-7; 7 bases fit TRBD1. The germline CDR1 and CDR2 sequences are SGHVS and FNYEAQ. The ends lost 6 bases at V and 5 bases at J; junction bases unmatched: 7. The CDR3 covers 13 residues. The complete variable domain, with remaining parts taken from reference TRBV7-6 and TRBJ2-7, reads GAGVSQSPRYKVTKRGQDVALRCDPISGHVSLYWYRQALGQGPEFLTYFNYEAQQDKSGLPNDRFSAERPEGSISTLTIQRTEQRDSAMYRCASSPTGTHEQYFGPGTRLTVT.

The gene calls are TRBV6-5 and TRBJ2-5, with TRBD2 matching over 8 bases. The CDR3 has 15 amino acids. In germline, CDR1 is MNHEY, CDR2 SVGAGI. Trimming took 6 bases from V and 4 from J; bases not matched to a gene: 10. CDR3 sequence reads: CASSSAGEFRETQYF. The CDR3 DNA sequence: TGTGCCAGCAGCTCAGCGGGAGAGTTTCGAGAGACCCAGTACTTC.

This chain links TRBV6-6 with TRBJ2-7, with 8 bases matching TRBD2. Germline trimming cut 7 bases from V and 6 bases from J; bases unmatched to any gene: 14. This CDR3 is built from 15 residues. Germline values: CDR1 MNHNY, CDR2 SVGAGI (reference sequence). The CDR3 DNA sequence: TGTGCCAGCACCCTTACCCCGGACAGCGGGGGCGAGCAGTACTTC. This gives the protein CASTLTPDSGGEQYF.

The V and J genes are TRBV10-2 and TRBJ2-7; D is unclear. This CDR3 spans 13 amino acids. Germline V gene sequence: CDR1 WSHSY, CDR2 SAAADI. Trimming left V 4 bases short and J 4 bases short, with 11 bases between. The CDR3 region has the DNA TGCGCCAGCAGTGGATGGAGAAAGTACGAGCAGTACTTC. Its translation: CASSGWRKYEQYF.

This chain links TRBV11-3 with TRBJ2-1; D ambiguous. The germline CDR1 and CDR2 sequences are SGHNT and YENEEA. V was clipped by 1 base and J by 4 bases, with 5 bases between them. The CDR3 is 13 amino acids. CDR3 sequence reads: CASSLAAYNEQFF. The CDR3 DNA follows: TGTGCCAGCAGCTTAGCAGCATACAATGAGCAGTTCTTC.

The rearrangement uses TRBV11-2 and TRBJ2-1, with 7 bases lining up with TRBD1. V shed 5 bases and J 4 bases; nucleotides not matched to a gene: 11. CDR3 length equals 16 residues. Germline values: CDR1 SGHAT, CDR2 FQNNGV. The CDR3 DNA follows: TGTGCCAGCAGCCCTAGACAGGGAGAGAATTACAATGAGCAGTTCTTC. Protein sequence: CASSPRQGENYNEQFF.

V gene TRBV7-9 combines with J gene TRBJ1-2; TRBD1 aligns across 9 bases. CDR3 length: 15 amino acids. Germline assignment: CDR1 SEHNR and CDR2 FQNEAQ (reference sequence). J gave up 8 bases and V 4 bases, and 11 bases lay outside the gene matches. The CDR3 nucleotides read TGTGCCAGCAGCTCCCGGGACAGGGAATGGTACGGCTACACCTTC. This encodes CASSSRDREWYGYTF.

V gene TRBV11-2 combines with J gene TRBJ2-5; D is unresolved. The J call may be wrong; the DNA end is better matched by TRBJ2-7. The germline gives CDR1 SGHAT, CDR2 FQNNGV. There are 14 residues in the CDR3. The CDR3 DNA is TGTGCCAGCAGCTTAGGTGTACATCTCTACGAGCAGTACTTC. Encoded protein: CASSLGVHLYEQYF.

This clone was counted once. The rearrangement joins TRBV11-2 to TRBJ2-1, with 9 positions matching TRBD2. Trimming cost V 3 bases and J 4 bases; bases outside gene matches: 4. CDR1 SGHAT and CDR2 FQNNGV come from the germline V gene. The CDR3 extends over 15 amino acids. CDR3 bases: TGTGCCAGCAGCTTGGATAGCGGGAGATACAATGAGCAGTTCTTC. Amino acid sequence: CASSLDSGRYNEQFF.

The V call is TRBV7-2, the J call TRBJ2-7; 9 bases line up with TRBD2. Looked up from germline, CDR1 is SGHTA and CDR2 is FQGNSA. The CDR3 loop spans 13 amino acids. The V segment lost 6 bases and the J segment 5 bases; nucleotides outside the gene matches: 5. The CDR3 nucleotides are TGTGCCAGCAGGCTGGCGGGAGGGGACGAGCAGTACTTC. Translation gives CASRLAGGDEQYF.

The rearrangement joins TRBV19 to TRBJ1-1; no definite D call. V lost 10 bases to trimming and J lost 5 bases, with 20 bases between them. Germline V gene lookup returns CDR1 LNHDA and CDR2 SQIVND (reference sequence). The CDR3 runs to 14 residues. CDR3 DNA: TGTGCCACCCAGCATTCCGGGCCTAGGACTGAAGCTTTCTTT. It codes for CATQHSGPRTEAFF.

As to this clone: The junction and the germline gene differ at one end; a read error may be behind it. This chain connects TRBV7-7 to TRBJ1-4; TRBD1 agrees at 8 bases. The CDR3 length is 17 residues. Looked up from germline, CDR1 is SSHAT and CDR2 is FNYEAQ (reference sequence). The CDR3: CASSPGTGIATNEKLFF. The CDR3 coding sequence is TGTGCTAGCAGCCCAGGGACAGGAATTGCAACTAATGAAAAACTGTTTTTT.